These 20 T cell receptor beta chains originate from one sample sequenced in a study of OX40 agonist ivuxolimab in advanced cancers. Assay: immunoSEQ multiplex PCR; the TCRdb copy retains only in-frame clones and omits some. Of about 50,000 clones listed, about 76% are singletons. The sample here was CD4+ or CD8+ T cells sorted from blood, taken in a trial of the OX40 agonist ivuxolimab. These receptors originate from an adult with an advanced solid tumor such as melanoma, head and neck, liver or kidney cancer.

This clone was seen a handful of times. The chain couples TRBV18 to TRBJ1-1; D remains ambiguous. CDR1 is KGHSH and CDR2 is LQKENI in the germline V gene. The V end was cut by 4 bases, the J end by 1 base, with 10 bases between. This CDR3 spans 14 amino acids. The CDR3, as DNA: TGTGCCAGCTCACTCTGGACGGGGAACACTGAAGCTTTCTTT. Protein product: CASSLWTGNTEAFF.

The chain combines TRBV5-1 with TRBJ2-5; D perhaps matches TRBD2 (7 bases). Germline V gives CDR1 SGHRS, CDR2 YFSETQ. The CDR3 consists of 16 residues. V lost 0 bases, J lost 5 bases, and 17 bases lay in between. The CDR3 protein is CASSLAGGAVGETQYF. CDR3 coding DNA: TGCGCCAGCAGCTTGGCGGGGGGCGCCGTGGGGGAGACCCAGTACTTC.

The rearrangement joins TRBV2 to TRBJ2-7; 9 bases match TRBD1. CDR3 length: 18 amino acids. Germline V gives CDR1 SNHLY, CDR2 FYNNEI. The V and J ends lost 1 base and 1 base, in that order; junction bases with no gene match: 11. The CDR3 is CASSEVSLWGTGSYEQYF. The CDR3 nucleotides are TGTGCCAGCAGTGAAGTTAGCTTGTGGGGGACAGGGTCCTACGAGCAGTACTTC.

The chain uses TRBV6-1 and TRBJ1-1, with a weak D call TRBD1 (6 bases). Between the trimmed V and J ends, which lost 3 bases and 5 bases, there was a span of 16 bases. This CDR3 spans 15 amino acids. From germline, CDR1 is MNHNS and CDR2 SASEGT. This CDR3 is CASSDPHRAMTEAFF. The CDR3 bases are TGTGCCAGCAGTGACCCCCACAGGGCGATGACTGAAGCTTTCTTT.

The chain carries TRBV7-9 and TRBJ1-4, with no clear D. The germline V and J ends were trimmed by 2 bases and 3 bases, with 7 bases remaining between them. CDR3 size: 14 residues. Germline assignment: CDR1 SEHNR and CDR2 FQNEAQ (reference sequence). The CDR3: CASSLTESNEKLFF. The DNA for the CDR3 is TGTGCCAGCAGCTTAACAGAATCTAATGAAAAACTGTTTTTT. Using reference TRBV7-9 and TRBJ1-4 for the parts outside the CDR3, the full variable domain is DTGVSQNPRHKITKRGQNVTFRCDPISEHNRLYWYRQTLGQGPEFLTYFQNEAQLEKSRLLSDRFSAERPKGSFSTLEIQRTEQGDSAMYLCASSLTESNEKLFFGSGTQLSVL.

CDR3 in DNA: TGTGCCAGCAGCCCCCAAGGGCCAGGGGTGGGATTGAACACTGAAGCTTTCTTT. It encodes CASSPQGPGVGLNTEAFF. The chain has TRBV7-3 and TRBJ1-1; weak D call: TRBD1 (6 bases). Trimming removed 5 bases from V and 0 bases from J, with 22 bases in between. The CDR3 totals 18 residues. Germline V CDR1 and CDR2: SGHTA, FQGTGA.

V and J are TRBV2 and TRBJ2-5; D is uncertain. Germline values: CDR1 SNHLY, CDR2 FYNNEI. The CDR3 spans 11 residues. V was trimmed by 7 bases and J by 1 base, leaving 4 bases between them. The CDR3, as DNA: TGTGCCAGCATGCTCCAAGAGACCCAGTACTTC. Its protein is CASMLQETQYF.

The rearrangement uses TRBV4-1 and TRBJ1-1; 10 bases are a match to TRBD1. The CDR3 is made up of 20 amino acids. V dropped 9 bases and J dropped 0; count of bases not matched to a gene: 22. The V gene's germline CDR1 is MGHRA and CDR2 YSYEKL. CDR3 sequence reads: CASNYSPTEPGQGLNTEAFF. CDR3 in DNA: TGCGCCAGTAATTATAGTCCCACAGAACCGGGACAGGGGTTGAACACTGAAGCTTTCTTT.

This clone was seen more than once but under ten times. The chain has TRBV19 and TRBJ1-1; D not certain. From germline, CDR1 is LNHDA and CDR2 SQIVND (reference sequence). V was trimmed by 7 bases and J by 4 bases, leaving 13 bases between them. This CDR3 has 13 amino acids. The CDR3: CASIAVGGTEAFF. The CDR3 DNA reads TGTGCCAGTATAGCGGTCGGAGGCACTGAAGCTTTCTTT.

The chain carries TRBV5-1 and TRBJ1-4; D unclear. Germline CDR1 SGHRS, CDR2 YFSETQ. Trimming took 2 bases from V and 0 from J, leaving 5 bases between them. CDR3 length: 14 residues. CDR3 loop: CASSLAATNEKLFF. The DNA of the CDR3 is TGCGCCAGCAGCTTAGCTGCAACTAATGAAAAACTGTTTTTT.

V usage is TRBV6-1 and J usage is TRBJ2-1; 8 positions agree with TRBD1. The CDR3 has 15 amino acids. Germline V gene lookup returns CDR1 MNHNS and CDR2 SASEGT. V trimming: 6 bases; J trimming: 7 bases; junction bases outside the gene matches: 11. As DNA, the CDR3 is TGTGCCAGCAGAGACCTTAGGACAGGGAAGAATGAGCAGTTCTTC. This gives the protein CASRDLRTGKNEQFF.

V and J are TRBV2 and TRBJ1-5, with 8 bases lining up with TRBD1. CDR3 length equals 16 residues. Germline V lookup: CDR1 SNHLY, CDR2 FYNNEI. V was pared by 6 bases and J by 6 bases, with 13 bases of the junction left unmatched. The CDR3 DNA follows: TGTGCCAGCAGCGAATTGGCAGGGGGCGCATTTCAGCCCCAGCATTTT. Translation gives CASSELAGGAFQPQHF. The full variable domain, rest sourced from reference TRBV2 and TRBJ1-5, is EPEVTQTPSHQVTQMGQEVILRCVPISNHLYFYWYRQILGQKVEFLVSFYNNEISEKSEIFDDQFSVERPDGSNFTLKIRSTKLEDSAMYFCASSELAGGAFQPQHFGDGTRLSIL.

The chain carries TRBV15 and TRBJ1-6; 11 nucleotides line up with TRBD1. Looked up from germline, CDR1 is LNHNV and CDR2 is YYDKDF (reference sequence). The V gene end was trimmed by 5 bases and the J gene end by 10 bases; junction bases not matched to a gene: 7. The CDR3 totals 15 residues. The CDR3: CATSPDRGPESPLHF. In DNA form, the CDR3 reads TGTGCCACCAGCCCGGACAGGGGGCCGGAATCACCCCTCCACTTT.

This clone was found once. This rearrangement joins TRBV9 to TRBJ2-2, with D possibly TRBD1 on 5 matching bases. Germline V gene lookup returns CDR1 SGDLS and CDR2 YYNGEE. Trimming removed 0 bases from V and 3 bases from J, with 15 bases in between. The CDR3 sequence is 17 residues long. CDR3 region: CASSVGEGAIYTGELFF. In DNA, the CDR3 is TGTGCCAGCAGCGTAGGTGAAGGGGCCATATACACCGGGGAGCTGTTTTTT. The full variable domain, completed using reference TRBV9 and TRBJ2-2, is DSGVTQTPKHLITATGQRVTLRCSPRSGDLSVYWYQQSLDQGLQFLIQYYNGEERAKGNILERFSAQQFPDLHSELNLSSLELGDSALYFCASSVGEGAIYTGELFFGEGSRLTVL.

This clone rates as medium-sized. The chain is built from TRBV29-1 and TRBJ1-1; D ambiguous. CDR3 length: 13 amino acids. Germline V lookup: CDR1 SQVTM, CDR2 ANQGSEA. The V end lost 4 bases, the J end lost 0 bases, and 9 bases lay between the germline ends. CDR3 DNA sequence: TGCAGCGTTGTGCGTGTTCTGAACACTGAAGCTTTCTTT. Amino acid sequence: CSVVRVLNTEAFF.

The CDR3 protein is CASSPRTLSNTEAFF. The DNA of the CDR3 is TGTGCCAGCAGCCCCCGGACCCTCTCTAACACTGAAGCTTTCTTT. J is TRBJ1-1 and V is TRBV5-4; D is unresolved. The CDR3 runs 15 residues. CDR1 and CDR2 from the germline V gene are SGHNT and YYREEE (reference sequence). V shed 4 bases and J shed 2 bases, with 15 bases lying between them.

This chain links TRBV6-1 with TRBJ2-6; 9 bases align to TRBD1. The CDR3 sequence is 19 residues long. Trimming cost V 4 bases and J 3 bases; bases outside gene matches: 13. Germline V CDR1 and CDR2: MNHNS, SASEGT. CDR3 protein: CASSARKPGQGGGANVLTF. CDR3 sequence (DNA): TGTGCCAGCAGTGCAAGGAAGCCGGGACAGGGTGGTGGGGCCAACGTCCTGACTTTC.

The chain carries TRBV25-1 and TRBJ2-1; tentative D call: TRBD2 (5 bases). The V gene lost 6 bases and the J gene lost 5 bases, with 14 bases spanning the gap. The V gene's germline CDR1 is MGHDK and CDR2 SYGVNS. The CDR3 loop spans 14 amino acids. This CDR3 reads CASSFGEWDNEQFF. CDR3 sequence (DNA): TGTGCCAGCAGCTTTGGGGAGTGGGACAATGAGCAGTTCTTC.

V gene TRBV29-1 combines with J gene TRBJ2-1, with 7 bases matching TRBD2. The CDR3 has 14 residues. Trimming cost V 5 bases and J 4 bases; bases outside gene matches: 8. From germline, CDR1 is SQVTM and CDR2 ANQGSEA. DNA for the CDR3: TGCAGCGTTTACCTAGCGGCCTCGTACAATGAGCAGTTCTTC. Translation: CSVYLAASYNEQFF.

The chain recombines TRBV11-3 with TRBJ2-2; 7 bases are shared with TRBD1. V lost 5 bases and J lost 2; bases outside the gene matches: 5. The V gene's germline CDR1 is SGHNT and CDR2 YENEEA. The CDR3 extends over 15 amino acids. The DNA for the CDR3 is TGTGCCAGCAGCAAGGGGACAGTTAACACCGGGGAGCTGTTTTTT. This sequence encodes CASSKGTVNTGELFF.